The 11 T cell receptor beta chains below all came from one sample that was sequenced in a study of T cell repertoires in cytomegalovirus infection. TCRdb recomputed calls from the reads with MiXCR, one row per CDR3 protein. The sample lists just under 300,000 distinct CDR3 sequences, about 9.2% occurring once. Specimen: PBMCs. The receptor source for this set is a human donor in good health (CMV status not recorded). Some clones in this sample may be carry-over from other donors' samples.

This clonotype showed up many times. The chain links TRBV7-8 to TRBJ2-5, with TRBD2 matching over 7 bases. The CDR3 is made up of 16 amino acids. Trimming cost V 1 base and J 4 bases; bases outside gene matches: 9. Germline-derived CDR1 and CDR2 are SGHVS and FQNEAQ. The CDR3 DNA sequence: TGTGCCAGCAGCTTAGTCTGGGGGGGACGGAGAGAGACCCAGTACTTC. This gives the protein CASSLVWGGRRETQYF. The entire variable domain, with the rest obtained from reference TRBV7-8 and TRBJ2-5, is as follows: GAGVSQSPRYKVAKRGQDVALRCDPISGHVSLFWYQQALGQGPEFLTYFQNEAQLDKSGLPSDRFFAERPEGSVSTLKIQRTQQEDSAVYLCASSLVWGGRRETQYFGPGTRLLVL.

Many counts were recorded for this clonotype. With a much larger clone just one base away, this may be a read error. This chain's CDR3 is CSARRGYTEAFF. CDR3 nucleotides: TGCAGTGCTAGAAGGGGGTACACTGAAGCTTTCTTT. V usage is TRBV20-1 and J usage is TRBJ1-1; a weak D match, TRBD1 (6 bases). Germline assignment: CDR1 DFQATT and CDR2 SNEGSKA (reference sequence). This CDR3 contains 12 residues. Trimming took off 2 bases at V and 3 bases at J, with 7 bases between the two ends.

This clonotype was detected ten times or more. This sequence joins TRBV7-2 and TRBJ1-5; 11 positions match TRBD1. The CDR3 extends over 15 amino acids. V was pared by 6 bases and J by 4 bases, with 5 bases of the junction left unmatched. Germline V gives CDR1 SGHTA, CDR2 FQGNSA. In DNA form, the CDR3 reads TGTGCCAGCAGTAGGGACAGGGGGTTTAATCAGCCCCAGCATTTT. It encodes CASSRDRGFNQPQHF.

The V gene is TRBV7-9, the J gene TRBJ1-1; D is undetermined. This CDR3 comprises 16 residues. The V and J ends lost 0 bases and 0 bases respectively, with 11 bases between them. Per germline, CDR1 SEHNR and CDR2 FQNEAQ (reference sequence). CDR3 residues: CASSLAGREMNTEAFF. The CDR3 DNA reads TGTGCCAGCAGCTTAGCGGGTCGCGAAATGAACACTGAAGCTTTCTTT. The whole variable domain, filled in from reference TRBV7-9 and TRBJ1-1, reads DTGVSQNPRHKITKRGQNVTFRCDPISEHNRLYWYRQTLGQGPEFLTYFQNEAQLEKSRLLSDRFSAERPKGSFSTLEIQRTEQGDSAMYLCASSLAGREMNTEAFFGQGTRLTVV.

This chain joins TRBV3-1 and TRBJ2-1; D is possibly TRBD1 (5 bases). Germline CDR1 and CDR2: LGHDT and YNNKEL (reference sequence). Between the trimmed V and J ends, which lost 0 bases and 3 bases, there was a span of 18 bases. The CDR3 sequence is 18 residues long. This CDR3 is CASSQEAGMIRIYNEQFF. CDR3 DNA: TGTGCCAGCAGCCAAGAAGCAGGGATGATTAGGATCTACAATGAGCAGTTCTTC.

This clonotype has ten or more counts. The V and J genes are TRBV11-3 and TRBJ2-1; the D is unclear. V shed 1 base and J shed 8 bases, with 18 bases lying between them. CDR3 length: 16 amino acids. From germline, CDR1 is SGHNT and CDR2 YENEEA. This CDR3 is CASSLGAWTLEDEQFF. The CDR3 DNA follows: TGTGCCAGCAGCTTAGGGGCATGGACCCTCGAGGATGAGCAGTTCTTC.

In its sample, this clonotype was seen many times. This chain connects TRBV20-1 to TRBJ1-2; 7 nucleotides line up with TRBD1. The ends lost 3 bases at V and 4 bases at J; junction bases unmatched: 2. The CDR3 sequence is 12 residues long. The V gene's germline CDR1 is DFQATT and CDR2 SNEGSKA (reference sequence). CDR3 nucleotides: TGCAGTGCTAGTTACAGGGGCTATGGCTACACCTTC. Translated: CSASYRGYGYTF.

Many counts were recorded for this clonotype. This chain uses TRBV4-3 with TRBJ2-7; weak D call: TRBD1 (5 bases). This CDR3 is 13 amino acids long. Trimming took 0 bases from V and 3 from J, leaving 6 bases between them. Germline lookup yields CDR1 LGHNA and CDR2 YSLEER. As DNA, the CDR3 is TGCGCCAGCAGCCAAGAGCAGGGCTACGAGCAGTACGTC. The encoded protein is CASSQEQGYEQYV.

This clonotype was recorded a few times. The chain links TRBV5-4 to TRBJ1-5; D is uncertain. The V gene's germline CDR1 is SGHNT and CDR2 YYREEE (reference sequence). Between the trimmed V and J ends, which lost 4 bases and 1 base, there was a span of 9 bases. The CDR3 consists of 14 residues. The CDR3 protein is CASSDGRSNQPQHF. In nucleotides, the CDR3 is TGTGCCAGCAGCGACGGACGGAGCAATCAGCCCCAGCATTTT.

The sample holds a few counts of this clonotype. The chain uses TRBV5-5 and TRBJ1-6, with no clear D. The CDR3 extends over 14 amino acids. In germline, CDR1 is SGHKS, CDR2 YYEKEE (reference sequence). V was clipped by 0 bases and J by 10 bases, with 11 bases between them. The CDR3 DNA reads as TGTGCCAGCAGCTTGGTTCAAGACCTCTCACCCCTCCACTTT. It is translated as CASSLVQDLSPLHF.

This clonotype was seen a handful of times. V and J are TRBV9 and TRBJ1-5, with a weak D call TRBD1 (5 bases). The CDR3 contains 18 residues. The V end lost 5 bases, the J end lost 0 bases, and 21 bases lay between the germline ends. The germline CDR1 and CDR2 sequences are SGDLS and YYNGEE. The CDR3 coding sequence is TGTGCCAGCAGACCTTGGGGGACCTCCAGCTATAGCAATCAGCCCCAGCATTTT. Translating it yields CASRPWGTSSYSNQPQHF.